This T cell receptor beta chain is from a study of shared clonotypes between healthy human individuals. Germline values: CDR1 SGDLS, CDR2 YYNGEE. The CDR3 consists of 15 residues. V lost 0 bases to trimming and J lost 7 bases; unmatched junction nucleotides: 8. Adults of Caucasian background living in Nashville, Tennessee made up all donors. As for this clone: Antigen: not known.

Study results and caveats: All-four-donor shared clonotypes had higher generation probabilities than non-shared clonotypes did. Larger richness was generally estimated for naive than memory subsets.

Some clones are missing from TCRdb's copy, which holds only in-frame ones; the method was immunoSEQ multiplex PCR. The sample carries some 2.1 million clones, 90% to 95% recorded once. The sequence was obtained from a man between 18 and 35 years old in good health. The V call is TRBV9, the J call TRBJ2-7; 9 bases align to TRBD1. Sequencing was carried out using naive CD4+ T cells sorted from blood. Subset in this sample: CD45RA+ positively selected. This CDR3 is CASSVGQGELGEQYF. For the CDR3, the DNA is TGTGCCAGCAGCGTAGGACAGGGGGAATTGGGAGAGCAGTACTTC.